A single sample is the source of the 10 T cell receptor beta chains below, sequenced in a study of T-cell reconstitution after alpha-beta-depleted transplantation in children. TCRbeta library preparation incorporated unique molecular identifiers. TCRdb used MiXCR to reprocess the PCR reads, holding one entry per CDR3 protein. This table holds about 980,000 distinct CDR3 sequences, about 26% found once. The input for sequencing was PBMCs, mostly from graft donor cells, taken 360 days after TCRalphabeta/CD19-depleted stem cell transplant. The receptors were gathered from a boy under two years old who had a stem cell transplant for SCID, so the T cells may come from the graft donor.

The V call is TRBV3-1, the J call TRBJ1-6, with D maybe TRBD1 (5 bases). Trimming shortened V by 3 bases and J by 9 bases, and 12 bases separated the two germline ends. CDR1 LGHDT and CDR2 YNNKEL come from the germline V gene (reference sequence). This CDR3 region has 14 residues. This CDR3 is CASSQRRDGSPLHF. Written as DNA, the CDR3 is TGTGCCAGCAGCCAGCGGAGGGACGGTTCACCCCTCCACTTT.

CDR3 loop: CASSPTPPSGGHANTGELFF. In DNA form, the CDR3 reads TGCGCCAGCAGCCCTACCCCCCCTAGCGGGGGGCACGCGAACACCGGGGAGCTGTTTTTT. This rearrangement joins TRBV5-1 to TRBJ2-2, with TRBD2 matching over 11 bases. With V trimmed by 4 bases and J by 0 bases, 14 bases remained unmatched. Germline CDR1 is SGHRS and CDR2 is YFSETQ. The CDR3 loop spans 20 amino acids.

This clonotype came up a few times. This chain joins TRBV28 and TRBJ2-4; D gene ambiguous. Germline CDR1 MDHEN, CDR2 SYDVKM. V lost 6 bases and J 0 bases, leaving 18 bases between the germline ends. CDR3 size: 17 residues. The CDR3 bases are TGTGCCAGCAGCACCCTACGAGATATAATAGCCAAAAACATTCAGTACTTC. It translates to CASSTLRDIIAKNIQYF.

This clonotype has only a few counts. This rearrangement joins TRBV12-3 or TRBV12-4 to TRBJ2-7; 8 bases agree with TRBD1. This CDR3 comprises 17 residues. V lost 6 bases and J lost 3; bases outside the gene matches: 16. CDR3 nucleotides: TGTGCCAGCAGATCCACCGGAGGGACAGGTTCCTACTACGAGCAGTACTTC. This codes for CASRSTGGTGSYYEQYF.

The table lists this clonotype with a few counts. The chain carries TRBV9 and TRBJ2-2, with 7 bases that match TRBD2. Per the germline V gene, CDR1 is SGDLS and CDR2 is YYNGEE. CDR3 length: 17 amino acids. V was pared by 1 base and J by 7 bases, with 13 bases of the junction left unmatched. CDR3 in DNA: TGTGCCAGCAGCGTAACGGCGCGGTGGGGGAGGGGCGGGGAGCTGTTTTTT. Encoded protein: CASSVTARWGRGGELFF. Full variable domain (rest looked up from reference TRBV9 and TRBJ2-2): DSGVTQTPKHLITATGQRVTLRCSPRSGDLSVYWYQQSLDQGLQFLIQYYNGEERAKGNILERFSAQQFPDLHSELNLSSLELGDSALYFCASSVTARWGRGGELFFGEGSRLTVL.

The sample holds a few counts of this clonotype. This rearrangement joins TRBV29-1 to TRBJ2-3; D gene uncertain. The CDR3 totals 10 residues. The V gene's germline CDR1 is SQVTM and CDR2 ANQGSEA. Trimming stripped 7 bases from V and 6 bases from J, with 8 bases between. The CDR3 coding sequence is TGCAGCGGTATAGCTGATACGCAGTATTTT. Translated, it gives CSGIADTQYF.

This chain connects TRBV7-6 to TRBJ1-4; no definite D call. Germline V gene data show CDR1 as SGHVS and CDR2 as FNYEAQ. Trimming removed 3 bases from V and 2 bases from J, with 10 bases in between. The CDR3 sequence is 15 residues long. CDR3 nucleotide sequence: TGTGCCAGCAGCTTCTCACCCGAGACTAATGAAAAACTGTTTTTT. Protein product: CASSFSPETNEKLFF.

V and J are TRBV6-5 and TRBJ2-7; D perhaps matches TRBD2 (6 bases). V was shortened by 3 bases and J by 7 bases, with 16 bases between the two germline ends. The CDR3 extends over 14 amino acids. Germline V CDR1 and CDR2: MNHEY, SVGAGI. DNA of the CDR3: TGTGCCAGCAGTTATGGGCTTCCGGGGAGGGAGCAGTACTTC. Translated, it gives CASSYGLPGREQYF.

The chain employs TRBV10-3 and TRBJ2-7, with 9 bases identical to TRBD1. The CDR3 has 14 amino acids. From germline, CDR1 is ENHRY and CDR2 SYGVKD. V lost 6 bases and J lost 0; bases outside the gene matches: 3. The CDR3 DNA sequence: TGTGCCATCAGCGGGACAGGGACCTCCTACGAGCAGTACTTC. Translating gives CAISGTGTSYEQYF.

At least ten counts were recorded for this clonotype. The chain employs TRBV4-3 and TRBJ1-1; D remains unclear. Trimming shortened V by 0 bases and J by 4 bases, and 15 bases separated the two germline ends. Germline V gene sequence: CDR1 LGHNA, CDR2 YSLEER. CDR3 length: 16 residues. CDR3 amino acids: CASSQEGQSHSTEAFF. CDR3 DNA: TGCGCCAGCAGCCAAGAAGGGCAGTCCCATTCCACTGAAGCTTTCTTT.